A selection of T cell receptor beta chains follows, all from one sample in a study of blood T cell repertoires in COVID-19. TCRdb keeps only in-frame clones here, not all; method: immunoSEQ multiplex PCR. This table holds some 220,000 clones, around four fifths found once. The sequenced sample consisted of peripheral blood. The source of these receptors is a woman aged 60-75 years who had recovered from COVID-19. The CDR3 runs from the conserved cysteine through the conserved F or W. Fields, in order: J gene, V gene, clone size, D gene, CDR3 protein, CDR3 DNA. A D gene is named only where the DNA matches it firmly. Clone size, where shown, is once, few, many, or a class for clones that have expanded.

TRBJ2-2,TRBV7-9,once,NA,CASSPLGELFF,TGTGCCAGCAGCCCCCTAGGGGAGCTGTTTTTT
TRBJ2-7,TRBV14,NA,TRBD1,CASSHGTGTLYEQYF,TGTGCCAGCAGCCATGGGACAGGGACGCTCTACGAGCAGTACTTC
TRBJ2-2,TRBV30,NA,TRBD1,CAWSIMTGTGELFF,TGTGCCTGGAGTATCATGACAGGGACCGGGGAGCTGTTTTTT
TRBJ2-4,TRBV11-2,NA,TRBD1,CASSPPRGIAKNIQYF,TGTGCCAGCAGCCCGCCCAGGGGGATAGCCAAAAACATTCAGTACTTC
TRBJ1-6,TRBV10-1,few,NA,CASRHTGRITSNNSPLHF,TGCGCCAGCAGGCACACAGGACGAATCACCTCGAATAATTCACCCCTCCACTTT
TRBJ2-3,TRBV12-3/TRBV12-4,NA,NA,CASLITDTQYF,TGTGCCAGCCTGATTACTGATACGCAGTATTTT
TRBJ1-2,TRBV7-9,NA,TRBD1,CASSLMGTEYGYTF,TGTGCCAGCAGCTTAATGGGGACAGAGTATGGCTACACCTTC
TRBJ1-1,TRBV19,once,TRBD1,CASRRQGWDTEAFF,TGTGCCAGTAGGCGACAGGGTTGGGACACTGAAGCTTTCTTT
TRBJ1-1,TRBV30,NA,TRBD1,CAWRGRQGGAAFF,TGTGCCTGGAGGGGTAGGCAGGGGGGTGCAGCTTTCTTT
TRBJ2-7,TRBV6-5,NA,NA,CASRPRGSWGYEQYF,TGTGCCAGCAGACCTCGCGGGTCCTGGGGCTACGAGCAGTACTTC
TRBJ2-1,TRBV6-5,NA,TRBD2,CASSYAAGANEQFF,TGTGCCAGCAGTTACGCAGCGGGGGCGAATGAGCAGTTCTTC
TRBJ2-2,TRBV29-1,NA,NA,CSVDTVNTGELFF,TGCAGCGTTGATACAGTGAACACCGGGGAGCTGTTTTTT
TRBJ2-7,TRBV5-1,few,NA,CASSSRRQGPRVSYEQYF,TGCGCCAGCAGCTCCCGGCGTCAGGGGCCCCGAGTATCCTACGAGCAGTACTTC
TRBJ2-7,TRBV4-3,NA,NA,CASSQATGSYEQYF,TGCGCCAGCAGCCAAGCAACAGGGTCCTACGAGCAGTACTTC
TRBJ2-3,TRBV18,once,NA,CASSPPAGPGTQYF,TGTGCCAGCTCACCACCGGCAGGGCCAGGGACGCAGTATTTT